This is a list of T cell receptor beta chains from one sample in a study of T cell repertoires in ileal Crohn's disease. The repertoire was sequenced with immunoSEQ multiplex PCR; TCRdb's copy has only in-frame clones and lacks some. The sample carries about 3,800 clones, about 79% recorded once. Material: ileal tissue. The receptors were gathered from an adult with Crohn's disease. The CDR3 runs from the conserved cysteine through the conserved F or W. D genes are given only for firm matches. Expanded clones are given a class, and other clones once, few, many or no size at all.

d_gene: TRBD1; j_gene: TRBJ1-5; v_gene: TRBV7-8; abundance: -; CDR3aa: CASSLDTQGWNSNQPQHF; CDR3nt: TGTGCCAGCAGCTTAGATACACAGGGGTGGAACAGCAATCAGCCCCAGCATTTT
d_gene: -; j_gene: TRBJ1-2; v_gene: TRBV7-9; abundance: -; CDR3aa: CASSLSGPWDGYTF; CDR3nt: TGTGCCAGCAGCTTGAGCGGGCCATGGGATGGCTACACCTTC
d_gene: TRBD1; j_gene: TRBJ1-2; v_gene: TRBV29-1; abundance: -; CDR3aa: CSAGPDRENNYGYTF; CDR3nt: TGCAGCGCAGGACCGGACAGGGAAAATAACTATGGCTACACCTTC
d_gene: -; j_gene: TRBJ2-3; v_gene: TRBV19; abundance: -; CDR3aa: CASSIKGADTQYF; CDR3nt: TGTGCCAGTAGTATAAAAGGGGCAGATACGCAGTATTTT
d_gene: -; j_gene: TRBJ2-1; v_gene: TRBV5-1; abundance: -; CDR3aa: CASSLSTNINNEQFF; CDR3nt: TGCGCCAGCAGCTTGTCGACAAACATAAACAATGAGCAGTTCTTC
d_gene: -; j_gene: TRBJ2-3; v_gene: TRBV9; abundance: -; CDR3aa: CASSVSGGTDTQYF; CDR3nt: TGTGCCAGCAGCGTATCGGGGGGCACAGATACGCAGTATTTT
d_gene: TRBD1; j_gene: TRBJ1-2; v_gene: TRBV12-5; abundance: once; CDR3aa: CASGRQGDPNYGYTF; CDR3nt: TGTGCTAGTGGGAGACAGGGGGATCCTAACTATGGCTACACCTTC
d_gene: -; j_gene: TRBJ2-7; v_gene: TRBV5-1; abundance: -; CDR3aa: CASSLEAGGIYEQYF; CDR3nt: TGCGCCAGCAGCTTGGAGGCAGGGGGGATTTACGAGCAGTACTTC
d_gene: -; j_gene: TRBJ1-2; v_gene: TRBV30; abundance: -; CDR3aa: CAWGEKAGGYTF; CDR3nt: TGTGCCTGGGGAGAAAAGGCAGGGGGCTACACCTTC
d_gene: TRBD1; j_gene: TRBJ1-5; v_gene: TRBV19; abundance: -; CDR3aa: CASTSLGQGMNQPQHF; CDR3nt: TGTGCCAGTACTAGTCTCGGACAGGGAATGAATCAGCCCCAGCATTTT
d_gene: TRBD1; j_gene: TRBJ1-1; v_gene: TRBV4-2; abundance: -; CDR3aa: CASRPGGTGLSEAFF; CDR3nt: TGTGCCAGCAGACCTGGCGGGACAGGGCTATCTGAAGCTTTCTTT
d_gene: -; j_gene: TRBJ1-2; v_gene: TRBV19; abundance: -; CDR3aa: CASIGAGPDYGYTF; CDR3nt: TGTGCCAGTATTGGGGCAGGGCCAGACTATGGCTACACCTTC
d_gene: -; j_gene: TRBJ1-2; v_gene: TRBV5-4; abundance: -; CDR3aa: CASSTGQPGNYGYTF; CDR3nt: TGTGCCAGCAGCACCGGACAACCTGGAAACTATGGCTACACCTTC
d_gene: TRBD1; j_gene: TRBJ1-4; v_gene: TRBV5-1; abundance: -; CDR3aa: CASSPRTGLPTNEKLFF; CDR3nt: TGCGCCAGCAGCCCCCGGACAGGGTTGCCAACTAATGAAAAACTGTTTTTT
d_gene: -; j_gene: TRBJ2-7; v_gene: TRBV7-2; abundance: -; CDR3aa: CASSFPTGKQYF; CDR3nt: TGTGCCAGCAGCTTCCCAACAGGGAAGCAGTACTTC
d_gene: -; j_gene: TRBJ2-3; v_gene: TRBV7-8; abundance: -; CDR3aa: CASSLAWEMVVDTQYF; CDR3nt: TGTGCCAGCAGCTTAGCGTGGGAGATGGTGGTAGATACGCAGTATTTT
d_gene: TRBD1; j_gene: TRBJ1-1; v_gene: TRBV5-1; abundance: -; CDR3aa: CASSLTRQGVSTEAFF; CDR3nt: TGCGCCAGCAGCCTGACTCGACAGGGTGTAAGCACTGAAGCTTTCTTT
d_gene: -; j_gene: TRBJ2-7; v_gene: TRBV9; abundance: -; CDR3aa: CASSVDRGAAYEQYF; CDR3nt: TGTGCCAGCAGCGTAGATCGGGGGGCGGCCTACGAGCAGTACTTC
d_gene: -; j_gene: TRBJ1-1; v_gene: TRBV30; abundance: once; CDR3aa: CAWSVGANTEAFF; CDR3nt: TGTGCCTGGAGTGTTGGAGCTAACACTGAAGCTTTCTTT
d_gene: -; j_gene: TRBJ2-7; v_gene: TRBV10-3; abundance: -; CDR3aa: CAISDRNYEQYF; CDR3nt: TGTGCCATCAGCGACAGGAACTACGAGCAGTACTTC
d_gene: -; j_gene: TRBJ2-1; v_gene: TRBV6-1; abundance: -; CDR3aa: CASSPYRNNEQFF; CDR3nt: TGTGCCAGCAGTCCCTACAGGAACAATGAGCAGTTCTTC
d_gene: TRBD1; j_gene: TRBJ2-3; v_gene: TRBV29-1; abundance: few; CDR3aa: CSVEVGQGHTDTQYF; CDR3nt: TGCAGCGTTGAGGTAGGACAGGGCCACACAGATACGCAGTATTTT
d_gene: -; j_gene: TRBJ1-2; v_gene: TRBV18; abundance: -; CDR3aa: CASSPLLRGLEYGYTF; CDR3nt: TGTGCCAGCTCACCACTTTTGCGGGGACTTGAATATGGCTACACCTTC
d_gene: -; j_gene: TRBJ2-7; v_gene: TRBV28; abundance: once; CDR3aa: CASSVQAYEQYF; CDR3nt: TGTGCCAGCAGCGTACAGGCCTACGAGCAGTACTTC
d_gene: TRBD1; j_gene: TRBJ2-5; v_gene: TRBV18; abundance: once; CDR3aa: CASSDDAGGLETQYF; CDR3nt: TGTGCCAGCTCAGATGATGCAGGGGGCTTGGAGACCCAGTACTTC
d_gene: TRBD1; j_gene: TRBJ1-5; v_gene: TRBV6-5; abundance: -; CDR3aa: CASSLNRQGGQPQHF; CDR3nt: TGTGCCAGCAGTCTGAACCGACAGGGCGGTCAGCCCCAGCATTTT
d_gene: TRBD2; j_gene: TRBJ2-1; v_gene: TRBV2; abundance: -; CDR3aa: CASSEEGLGFHEQFF; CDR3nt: TGTGCCAGCAGTGAAGAGGGACTAGGATTTCATGAGCAGTTCTTC
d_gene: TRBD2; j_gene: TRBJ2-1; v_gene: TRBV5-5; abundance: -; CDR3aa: CASSREGSPINEQFF; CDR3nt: TGTGCCAGCAGCCGGGAGGGGTCTCCGATCAATGAGCAGTTCTTC
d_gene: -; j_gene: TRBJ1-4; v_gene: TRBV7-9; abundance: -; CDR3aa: CASSLVGREQLFF; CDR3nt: TGTGCCAGCAGCTTAGTGGGGCGAGAGCAACTGTTTTTT
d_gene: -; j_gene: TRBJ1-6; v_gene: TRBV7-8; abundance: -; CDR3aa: CASSLGAQGNSPLHF; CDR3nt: TGTGCCAGCAGCTTAGGTGCGCAGGGAAATTCACCCCTCCACTTT
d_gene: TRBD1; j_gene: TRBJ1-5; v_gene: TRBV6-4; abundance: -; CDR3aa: CASSPTGEQPQHF; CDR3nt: TGTGCCAGCAGCCCGACAGGGGAACAGCCCCAGCATTTT
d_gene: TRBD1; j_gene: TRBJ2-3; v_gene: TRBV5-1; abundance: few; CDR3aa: CASRPMTGTADTQYF; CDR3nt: TGCGCCAGCAGGCCAATGACAGGGACGGCAGATACGCAGTATTTT
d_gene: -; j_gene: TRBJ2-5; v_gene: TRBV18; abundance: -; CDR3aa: CASSPPGSTRKETQYF; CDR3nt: TGTGCCAGCTCACCACCGGGCAGCACCCGTAAAGAGACCCAGTACTTC
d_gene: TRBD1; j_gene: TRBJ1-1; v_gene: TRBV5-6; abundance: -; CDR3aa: CASSVQGPTEAFF; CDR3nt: TGTGCCAGCAGCGTACAGGGGCCCACTGAAGCTTTCTTT
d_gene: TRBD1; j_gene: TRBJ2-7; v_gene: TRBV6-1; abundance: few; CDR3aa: CASSEVVGDSSYEQYF; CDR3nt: TGTGCCAGCAGTGAAGTAGTAGGGGACAGTTCCTACGAGCAGTACTTC